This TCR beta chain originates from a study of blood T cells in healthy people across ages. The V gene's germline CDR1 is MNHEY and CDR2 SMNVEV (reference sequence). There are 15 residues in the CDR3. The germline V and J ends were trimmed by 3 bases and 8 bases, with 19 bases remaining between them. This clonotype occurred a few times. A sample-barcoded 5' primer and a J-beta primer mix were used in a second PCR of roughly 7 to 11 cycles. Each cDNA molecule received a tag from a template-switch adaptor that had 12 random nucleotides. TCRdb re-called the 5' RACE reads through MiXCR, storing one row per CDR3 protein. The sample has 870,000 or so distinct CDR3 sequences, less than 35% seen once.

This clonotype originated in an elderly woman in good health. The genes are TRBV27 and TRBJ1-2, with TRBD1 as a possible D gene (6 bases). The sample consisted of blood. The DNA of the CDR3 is TGTGCCAGCAGTTTCCACGACGGGGGGCAAGAAGGCTACACCTTC. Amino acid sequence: CASSFHDGGQEGYTF.